Sequencing of this TCR beta chain was carried out in a study of CD8+ T cells in alopecia areata. Study in general: Patients received oral tofacitinib, 5 to 10 mg twice daily, for moderate-to-severe alopecia areata. The investigators scored severity in treated patients by the percentage of affected scalp area. Tofacitinib treatment spanned 6 to 18 months, with 6 months off drug afterward.

The treatment is: oral pan-JAK inhibitor, 5-10 mg twice daily. Isolated RNA was reverse transcribed into cDNA used as the sequencing template. Sequencing used immunoSEQ multiplex PCR; TCRdb keeps in-frame clones, though not all of them. The sample has about 42,000 clones; roughly 65% are singletons. V lost 10 bases, J lost 5 bases, and 6 bases stayed unmatched. CDR1 is MNHEY and CDR2 is SVGAGI in the germline V gene. The CDR3 is 12 amino acids. The TCR sequence derives from a human donor with alopecia areata. The chain combines TRBV6-5 with TRBJ1-1; TRBD1 matches at 8 bases. The specimen was CD8+ T cells sorted from blood, collected at week 4, from a patient treated with tofacitinib. The CDR3 nucleotides are TGTGCCACCGGACAGGGAAAAACTGAAGCTTTCTTT. Amino acid sequence: CATGQGKTEAFF.